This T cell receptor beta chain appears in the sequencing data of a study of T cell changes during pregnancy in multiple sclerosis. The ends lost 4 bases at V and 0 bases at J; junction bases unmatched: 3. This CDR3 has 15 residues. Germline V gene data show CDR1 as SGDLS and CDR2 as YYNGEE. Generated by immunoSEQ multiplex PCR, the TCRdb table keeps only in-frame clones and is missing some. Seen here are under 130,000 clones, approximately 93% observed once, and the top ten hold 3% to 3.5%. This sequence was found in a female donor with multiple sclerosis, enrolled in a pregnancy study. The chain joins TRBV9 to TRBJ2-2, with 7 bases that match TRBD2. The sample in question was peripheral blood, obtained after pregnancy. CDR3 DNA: TGTGCCAGCAGCTCGGGGGGAGCGAACACCGGGGAGCTGTTTTTT. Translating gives CASSSGGANTGELFF.